The clone carrying this T cell receptor beta chain was seen once. What it binds is not known. Profiled with immunoSEQ multiplex PCR; TCRdb holds only in-frame clones, not every one. The sample lists 45,000 to 50,000 clones, roughly 91% occurring once. The CDR3 consists of 15 residues. CDR1 and CDR2 (germline): GTSNPN, SVGIG (reference sequence). The V gene lost 4 bases and the J gene lost 0 bases, with 13 bases spanning the gap. The data are from a study of a mutant IDH1 vaccine in newly diagnosed glioma. Study at large: Vaccines began 4-6 weeks after radiotherapy alone, or with temozolomide cycles.

The time point: week 35, safety follow-up. In every dose of vaccine, 300 ug of mutant IDH1 20-mer peptide was given alongside topical imiquimod. Whole-study findings and limits: Pseudoprogression appears to have had no connection to changes in top peripheral T cell clonotypes.

Here the sequenced sample was PBMCs, taken from a glioma patient whose treatment included an IDH1 peptide vaccine. The receptor comes from a woman aged 40 to 50 with glioma. This chain links TRBV30 with TRBJ1-5; D might be TRBD1 (6 bases). Here the CDR3 reads CAWNTQGLSNQPQHF. CDR3 nucleotide sequence: TGTGCCTGGAATACACAGGGCCTTAGCAATCAGCCCCAGCATTTT.